This T cell receptor (beta chain) was obtained from a study of monozygotic twins with inflammatory bowel disease. General study results and limits: None of the different T cell subtypes could be distinguished from one another.

This CDR3 has 15 amino acids. Germline CDR1 SGHRS, CDR2 YFSETQ. With regard to this clonotype: Its antigen is not known.

Incorporation of UMIs carrying a 6-nucleotide sample barcode was performed by template switching. cDNA encoding TCRalpha and TCRbeta underwent two nested PCRs of approximately 17 and 9 cycles, each of which was followed by bead purification. After re-calling the 5' RACE reads, TCRdb lists one entry per CDR3 protein, DNA absent. This table lists more than 120,000 distinct CDR3 sequences. Sequenced sample: blood. This receptor was identified in a human donor with ulcerative colitis or Crohn's disease, or a healthy co-twin of an affected twin (not recorded which). The genes are TRBV5-1 and TRBJ1-2; the TCRdb D gene call, TRBD1, has no DNA to confirm it. CDR3 in amino acids: CASSPDRGGPYGYTF.